This T cell receptor (beta chain) was found in a study of CD8 T cells in ankylosing spondylitis (dated by TCRdb to the late 2010s). For the study in its entirety: T cell receptor beta repertoires were profiled in healthy donors and ankylosing spondylitis patients so that disease-linked TCR variants could be found. In total, the full study cohort was made up of roughly 110 healthy donors and approximately 27 ankylosing spondylitis patients. Peripheral blood was sampled, and synovial fluid was also collected from ankylosing spondylitis patients. Study-wide findings and limitations: The disease-linked clones were reported as significantly enriched in matched synovial fluid samples from ankylosing spondylitis patients. Some of the motif variants had been reported before in the synovial fluid and blood of reactive arthritis patients, a finding that suggests common disease-initiation mechanisms. A TCR beta motif made up of several highly homologous amino acid variants appeared to be characteristic of blood from ankylosing spondylitis patients. In peripheral blood, the disease-linked clones were found at relatively low frequencies and had a CD8+ phenotype.

TCRdb shows the sequencer as Illumina HiSeq 2500. Quantitative 5'-RACE with molecular barcodes was the method used to prepare the TCR beta libraries. In the paper's pipeline: To identify disease-linked TCR variants, a new computational method was used, one built on a probabilistic model of VDJ rearrangement. Starting from the raw public reads, TCRdb applied fastp trimming at Q25, assembled clones with MiXCR and retained in-frame beta chains. Duplicate CDR3 protein sequences are folded into a single record with the most common DNA and genes. These V and J calls originate from TCRdb's pipeline instead of the authors' own analysis. This sample has approximately 540,000 distinct CDR3 sequences in its table, and roughly 13% of those were observed once. Jointly, the top ten make up under 7.5% of the sample. From the cysteine through the phenylalanine, the CDR3 covers 16 amino acids. Only the CDR3 part of the read is kept: 48 bases, read in frame from the first base. From the germline V gene, CDR1 is SGHTA and CDR2 is FQGNSA. V drops 4 bases and J drops 4 bases, leaving 20 bases in between.

In this sample, this clonotype turned up a few times. There is no known antigen for this receptor. One base away there is no much larger clone; base qualities are not given. This receptor was taken from a male donor with ankylosing spondylitis. The sequence is built from TRBV7-2 and TRBJ2-7; the D gene remains uncertain. Material for sequencing was blood, either unsorted or a sorted T cell fraction (not recorded which). The DNA is TGTGCCAGCAGCTCCTTTTTTTCCGGGTTAGAGTACGAGCAGTACTTC. The resulting protein is CASSSFFSGLEYEQYF.